This T cell receptor beta chain emerged from a study of shared clonotypes between healthy human individuals. Terminally differentiated effector memory CD45RA+ cells were excluded by CCR7 positive selection of CD45RO-negative cells. Per the germline V gene, CDR1 is SEHNR and CDR2 is FQNEAQ (reference sequence). The CDR3 length is 18 residues. Trimming removed 3 bases at V and 2 bases at J, with 20 bases between. The protocol was immunoSEQ multiplex PCR, while the TCRdb copy is restricted to in-frame clones and leaves out a portion. The sample holds around 2.1 million clones, roughly 91% seen once. This chain uses TRBV7-9 with TRBJ2-1, with D maybe TRBD1 (7 bases). Specimen: naive CD8+ T cells from PBMCs. This TCR derives from a man younger than 35 in good health. Some clones in this sample may be carry-over from other donors' samples. The CDR3 coding sequence is TGTGCCAGCAGCTTCCCTCAGGGGGGTGGGACACCCTACAATGAGCAGTTCTTC. Translating gives CASSFPQGGGTPYNEQFF.